Listed below are T cell receptor beta chains from one sample, sequenced in a study of blood T cell repertoires in COVID-19. Some clones are missing from TCRdb's copy, which holds only in-frame ones; the method was immunoSEQ multiplex PCR. The table includes around 97,000 clones, more than 80% detected once. Sequences were obtained from peripheral blood. These TCRs come from a woman between 55 and 75 years old with acute or convalescent COVID-19. Both conserved end residues are part of each CDR3. The D gene is left open where the match is weak.

d_gene: .
j_gene: TRBJ2-2
v_gene: TRBV5-1
CDR3aa: CASSSTGSANTGELFF

d_gene: .
j_gene: TRBJ2-1
v_gene: TRBV28
CDR3aa: CASSPRLAGLGRNEQFF

d_gene: .
j_gene: TRBJ2-4
v_gene: TRBV12-3/TRBV12-4
CDR3aa: CASSFKGDIQYF

d_gene: .
j_gene: TRBJ2-2
v_gene: TRBV9
CDR3aa: CASSVSSNTGELFF

d_gene: .
j_gene: TRBJ2-1
v_gene: TRBV7-9
CDR3aa: CASSVTGPNEQFF

d_gene: .
j_gene: TRBJ2-1
v_gene: TRBV6-4
CDR3aa: CASSVGAGSYNEQFF

d_gene: TRBD2
j_gene: TRBJ2-1
v_gene: TRBV10-1
CDR3aa: CASREGLGGTDEQFF

d_gene: .
j_gene: TRBJ1-6
v_gene: TRBV11-3
CDR3aa: CASSLDRVQPLHF

d_gene: TRBD1
j_gene: TRBJ1-2
v_gene: TRBV6-5
CDR3aa: CASSTTGVTNYGYTF

d_gene: .
j_gene: TRBJ2-7
v_gene: TRBV29-1
CDR3aa: CSVDQGSSYEQYF

d_gene: .
j_gene: TRBJ1-2
v_gene: TRBV24-1
CDR3aa: CATSDSPSVGYGYTF

d_gene: TRBD2
j_gene: TRBJ2-3
v_gene: TRBV10-3
CDR3aa: CATQGLAGSTDTQYF

d_gene: .
j_gene: TRBJ2-2
v_gene: TRBV3-1/TRBV3-2
CDR3aa: CASSFRGNTNTGELFF

d_gene: TRBD1
j_gene: TRBJ1-2
v_gene: TRBV12-5
CDR3aa: CASGTGQGDANYGYTF

d_gene: TRBD1
j_gene: TRBJ2-2
v_gene: TRBV10-3
CDR3aa: CAISMGTGYTGELFF

d_gene: .
j_gene: TRBJ1-1
v_gene: TRBV6-1
CDR3aa: CASSEGNMNTEAFF

d_gene: .
j_gene: TRBJ1-2
v_gene: TRBV30
CDR3aa: CAWSVNEGTRSYTF

d_gene: TRBD2
j_gene: TRBJ2-1
v_gene: TRBV18
CDR3aa: CASSPGGSYEQFF

d_gene: .
j_gene: TRBJ1-2
v_gene: TRBV19
CDR3aa: CASSIINPGGGNYGYTF

d_gene: .
j_gene: TRBJ2-3
v_gene: TRBV6-1
CDR3aa: CASSEGLRVGTDTQYF

d_gene: .
j_gene: TRBJ1-2
v_gene: TRBV29-1
CDR3aa: CSVVNRAGFGYTF

d_gene: .
j_gene: TRBJ2-3
v_gene: TRBV2
CDR3aa: CASRAVYLTDTQYF

d_gene: .
j_gene: TRBJ1-2
v_gene: TRBV28
CDR3aa: CASSFPEPNYGYTF

d_gene: TRBD1
j_gene: TRBJ1-5
v_gene: TRBV19
CDR3aa: CASSVDRAPDQPQHF

d_gene: TRBD1
j_gene: TRBJ2-7
v_gene: TRBV7-2
CDR3aa: CASSTGQGSYEQYF

d_gene: TRBD1
j_gene: TRBJ1-5
v_gene: TRBV19
CDR3aa: CASRHGTGFNQPQHF

d_gene: .
j_gene: TRBJ1-1
v_gene: TRBV4-1
CDR3aa: CASSQQIMNTEAFF

d_gene: .
j_gene: TRBJ2-5
v_gene: TRBV5-8
CDR3aa: CASTSGVRLQETQYF

d_gene: .
j_gene: TRBJ1-1
v_gene: TRBV25-1
CDR3aa: CASRSFPQGGEAFF

d_gene: .
j_gene: TRBJ1-2
v_gene: TRBV4-2
CDR3aa: CASSQTHTNYGYTF

d_gene: .
j_gene: TRBJ1-2
v_gene: TRBV5-4
CDR3aa: CASSSTLGGDTF

d_gene: TRBD2
j_gene: TRBJ2-1
v_gene: TRBV9
CDR3aa: CASSVEGLAGGRYNEQFF

d_gene: TRBD1
j_gene: TRBJ2-6
v_gene: TRBV3-1/TRBV3-2
CDR3aa: CASSQTGTGNSLRGANVLTF

d_gene: .
j_gene: TRBJ1-6
v_gene: TRBV3-1/TRBV3-2
CDR3aa: CASRDYNSPLHF

d_gene: .
j_gene: TRBJ2-3
v_gene: TRBV7-9
CDR3aa: CASSLTESTDTQYF

d_gene: TRBD1
j_gene: TRBJ2-4
v_gene: TRBV10-3
CDR3aa: CAVGLQGGSKNIQYF

d_gene: .
j_gene: TRBJ1-5
v_gene: TRBV19
CDR3aa: CASSNGGRQPQHF

d_gene: .
j_gene: TRBJ2-3
v_gene: TRBV3-1/TRBV3-2
CDR3aa: CASSQGLYTDTQYF

d_gene: TRBD1
j_gene: TRBJ1-1
v_gene: TRBV19
CDR3aa: CASRLRTGRNTEAFF

d_gene: .
j_gene: TRBJ2-7
v_gene: TRBV9
CDR3aa: CASSVGAGQAYEQYF

d_gene: .
j_gene: TRBJ1-2
v_gene: TRBV28
CDR3aa: CASRPGGRGYTF

d_gene: TRBD2
j_gene: TRBJ2-3
v_gene: TRBV9
CDR3aa: CASSVGLAGVSDTQYF

d_gene: .
j_gene: TRBJ2-1
v_gene: TRBV6-6
CDR3aa: CASSYFLTSSHEQFF

d_gene: TRBD2
j_gene: TRBJ2-4
v_gene: TRBV29-1
CDR3aa: CSVEGLAENVAKNIQYF

d_gene: TRBD1
j_gene: TRBJ1-1
v_gene: TRBV13
CDR3aa: CASSIGQGTTGMNTEAFF

d_gene: TRBD2
j_gene: TRBJ2-7
v_gene: TRBV30
CDR3aa: CAFQWQGLAGKPFEQYF

d_gene: .
j_gene: TRBJ2-5
v_gene: TRBV19
CDR3aa: CASSIGAGSQETQYF

d_gene: .
j_gene: TRBJ2-7
v_gene: TRBV6-5
CDR3aa: CASSRHLTYEQYF

d_gene: .
j_gene: TRBJ1-5
v_gene: TRBV4-2
CDR3aa: CASSQDWGRGGNQPQHF

d_gene: .
j_gene: TRBJ1-2
v_gene: TRBV27
CDR3aa: CASAQSGDYGYTF

d_gene: .
j_gene: TRBJ2-7
v_gene: TRBV11-2
CDR3aa: CASSFQRHSYEQYF

d_gene: .
j_gene: TRBJ2-3
v_gene: TRBV4-1
CDR3aa: CASSPERVADTQYF

d_gene: TRBD1
j_gene: TRBJ1-6
v_gene: TRBV30
CDR3aa: CAWRGQGDNSPLHF

d_gene: .
j_gene: TRBJ2-3
v_gene: TRBV7-9
CDR3aa: CASSLGGAVTDTQYF